This T cell receptor (beta chain) was retrieved from a study of human T cells and chemical hapten exposure (dated by TCRdb to the early 2020s). Context from the whole study: For sensitization, 2% DPC in acetone was applied to an approximately 2 cm by approximately 2 cm area of upper inner arm skin. Throughout the study period of around 24 weeks, patients also received therapeutic DPC doses to the scalp every week. Blood samples were taken from patients before sensitization (week 0) and then at 2, 6 and about 24 weeks after DPC sensitization. Peripheral blood TCR repertoire changes were tracked in vivo in alopecia patients during primary and secondary sensitization to the hapten diphenylcyclopropenone (DPC). For TCR sequencing, blood came from approximately 29 alopecia patients at anywhere from one to four time points (pre-sensitization, 2, 6 and 24 weeks). Libraries were combined into a pool for sequencing, and differences in TCR yield between samples came mainly from small differences in library volumes within the pool. The mostly female patient cohort included alopecia areata with under or over 50% scalp involvement, alopecia totalis and alopecia universalis. Patch testing was done on the upper back using Finn chambers containing 0.01% DPC, and results were scored after 6 days according to International Contact Dermatitis Research Group standards.

Sample time point, as interpreted from the label and publication: patch test 2, 6 weeks after DPC sensitization. Taken with the paper, the label for treatment or condition translates to: therapeutic diphenylcyclopropenone sensitization with weekly scalp DPC. Blood at each patch-test visit was drawn before the patch test was applied. Patients were eligible if aged 18 to 70, diagnosed with alopecia and judged suitable for DPC therapy, and pregnant patients were excluded. Total RNA was isolated from unfractionated whole blood collected in Tempus Blood RNA tubes. The junction carries 25 bases between V and J, which are trimmed by 2 bases and 3 bases respectively. For CDR1 and CDR2, the germline V gene (reference sequence) lists GTSNPN and SVGIG. From the cysteine up to the phenylalanine, the CDR3 has a length of 19 residues. The CDR3 DNA has 57 bases and is translated from base 1. This clonotype was picked up a small number of times. Its antigen remains unidentified. Base-call qualities are not available, and no considerably larger clone is one nucleotide away.

Library preparation employed RACE. Sequencing took place on a NextSeq 500. Library preparation attached unique molecular identifiers to individual cDNA molecules for quantitative, reproducible TCR counting. Both TCR alpha and TCR beta chains were sequenced from each blood RNA sample. In the authors' own workflow: A median of about 89,000 TCRs per sample was observed, with a range of roughly 23,224 to 750,000. V, J and CDR3 annotation of the TCR reads was performed with the Decombinator software suite. Every sample was subsampled to the same number of TCRs (28,000) for the PS versus PT1 abundance plots. Expanded TCRs were defined as absent before sensitization and observed at least eight times at the 2-week time point. TCRdb reprocessed the public reads (quality trimming at Q25 with fastp, clone calling with MiXCR) and kept in-frame beta chains. A single entry per CDR3 protein holds the most common genes and DNA from its merged rows. TCRdb's processing, not the authors', yielded these V and J calls. Counted in this sample were 140,000 or so distinct CDR3 sequences; 10% to 15% of them appeared once. In total, the top ten clones hold around 1.4% of the sample.

Here is what the overall study found, with its caveats: DPC sensitization did not change the number of TCRs with a frequency above 1 in 1000, and there was no evidence of changes in global repertoire structure. Because every patient had alopecia, a presumed autoimmune disease, the patients' immune response might differ from that of healthy individuals. Repeated subsampling changed both the strength of the expansion versus patch-test correlation and the threshold at which the correlation became significant. Significantly more large CDR3 similarity clusters were formed by expanded TCRs than by pre-sensitization or healthy control sets, consistent with antigen-driven responses. Patch test score correlated positively with the number of PT1 expanded TCRs, reaching significance at thresholds 8, 16 and 32 but not at 4.

Material: whole blood, obtained in connection with sensitization to the hapten diphenylcyclopropenone (DPC). The receptor was isolated from a woman in her forties or fifties with alopecia areata. Some clones in this sample may be carry-over from other donors' samples. The chain is assembled from TRBV30 and TRBJ2-2; a tentative D call is TRBD2 (5 bases match). The sequence in DNA is TGTGCCTGGAGTCCCCTAAGGTGGCCGGGGATGCCCGACACCGGGGAGCTGTTTTTT. The encoded protein is CAWSPLRWPGMPDTGELFF.